The 8 T cell receptor beta chains given below trace back to one sample, sequenced in a study of cytomegalovirus exposure and HLA in healthy donors. Clones were read by immunoSEQ multiplex PCR, and TCRdb kept only the in-frame ones, dropping some. Of 150,000 to 200,000 clones detected, 85% appear once; the ten largest clones hold roughly 15%. Specimen: PBMCs. These receptors were collected from a man aged 18 to 29 in good health and CMV-seropositive.

The V call is TRBV2, the J call TRBJ1-1; D unclear. The CDR3 runs 15 residues. Germline values: CDR1 SNHLY, CDR2 FYNNEI. V shed 2 bases and J shed 5 bases, with 15 bases lying between them. CDR3 residues: CASSELEGGLTEAFF. The CDR3 region has the DNA TGTGCCAGCAGTGAATTGGAGGGAGGGTTGACTGAAGCTTTCTTT.

The chain carries TRBV11-2 and TRBJ2-7; possibly TRBD2 for D (5 bases). The CDR3 has 13 amino acids. Germline V gene lookup returns CDR1 SGHAT and CDR2 FQNNGV. V was pared by 2 bases and J by 6 bases, with 11 bases between. The CDR3 loop reads CASSLKLEGEQYF. CDR3 nucleotide sequence: TGTGCCAGCAGCTTAAAACTAGAGGGCGAGCAGTACTTC. Looking up the rest from reference TRBV11-2 and TRBJ2-7 gives the full variable domain: EAGVAQSPRYKIIEKRQSVAFWCNPISGHATLYWYQQILGQGPKLLIQFQNNGVVDDSQLPKDRFSAERLKGVDSTLKIQPAKLEDSAVYLCASSLKLEGEQYFGPGTRLTVT.

The rearrangement links TRBV5-6 to TRBJ2-1; D possibly corresponds to TRBD1 (6 bases). The ends were cut back, 3 bases at V and 6 bases at J, with 22 bases in the middle. CDR1 is SGHDT, CDR2 YYEEEE, per germline. This CDR3 has 17 residues. CDR3 bases: TGTGCCAGCAGCTCAGACGTCAGGGGTTGGGGCCGCAATGAGCAGTTCTTC. Amino acids: CASSSDVRGWGRNEQFF.

This chain links TRBV29-1 with TRBJ1-2; TRBD1 matches 8 bases. This CDR3 region has 14 residues. Trimming cost V 3 bases and J 4 bases; bases outside gene matches: 7. Germline-derived CDR1 and CDR2 are SQVTM and ANQGSEA. CDR3 protein: CSVEYDRGIYGYTF. CDR3 bases: TGCAGCGTTGAGTATGACAGGGGAATCTATGGCTACACCTTC.

The chain uses TRBV18 and TRBJ2-3; the match to TRBD2 covers 7 bases. CDR1 is KGHSH and CDR2 is LQKENI in the germline V gene. CDR3 size: 15 residues. V lost 1 base and J lost 3; bases outside the gene matches: 4. The CDR3 reads CASSPRSGRTDTQYF. The CDR3 DNA reads TGTGCCAGCTCACCACGTAGCGGGCGGACAGATACGCAGTATTTT. The variable domain in full, with the rest retrieved from reference TRBV18 and TRBJ2-3, is NAGVMQNPRHLVRRRGQEARLRCSPMKGHSHVYWYRQLPEEGLKFMVYLQKENIIDESGMPKERFSAEFPKEGPSILRIQQVVRGDSAAYFCASSPRSGRTDTQYFGPGTRLTVL.

V and J are TRBV11-3 and TRBJ2-1; 8 positions agree with TRBD1. V shed 6 bases, J shed 0 bases, and the junction held 7 bases outside the gene matches. CDR3 length equals 16 residues. Germline V gene sequence: CDR1 SGHNT, CDR2 YENEEA. CDR3: CASSGDRLSSYNEQFF. The CDR3 DNA is TGTGCCAGCAGTGGGGACAGGTTATCCTCCTACAATGAGCAGTTCTTC. The full variable domain, in which reference TRBV11-3 and TRBJ2-1 provide the parts outside the CDR3, is EAGVVQSPRYKIIEKKQPVAFWCNPISGHNTLYWYLQNLGQGPELLIRYENEEAVDDSQLPKDRFSAERLKGVDSTLKIQPAELGDSAVYLCASSGDRLSSYNEQFFGPGTRLTVL.

This sequence joins TRBV9 and TRBJ2-1; 13 nucleotides match TRBD2. Trimming removed 3 bases from V and 7 bases from J; junction bases left unmatched: 1. The CDR3 totals 14 residues. CDR1 and CDR2 (germline): SGDLS, YYNGEE. The CDR3 spells CASSATSGRNEQFF. Written as DNA, the CDR3 is TGTGCCAGCAGCGCGACTAGCGGGAGGAATGAGCAGTTCTTC.

V gene TRBV28 combines with J gene TRBJ1-1, with TRBD1 identical over 12 bases. The germline V gene encodes CDR1 MDHEN and CDR2 SYDVKM. The CDR3 is 17 residues long. With V trimmed by 2 bases and J by 1 base, 5 bases remained unmatched. The chain's CDR3 is CASSLAGQGARNTEAFF. CDR3 nucleotides: TGTGCCAGCAGTTTAGCGGGACAGGGGGCGCGGAACACTGAAGCTTTCTTT.